This TCR beta chain was captured in a study of cytomegalovirus exposure and HLA in healthy donors. The overall study: The platform used for the 110 or so validation repertoires matched that of the 650 to 750 first-cohort repertoires, a later analysis reported.

Separate from the approximately 670-subject first cohort, the roughly 120-subject validation cohort was the one that the donors belonged to. General study results and limits: While the bulk of TCR sequences proved rare, some public TCRs turned up in many donors. Specificity for CMV antigens was confirmed in vitro for a few of the CMV-associated chains.

Trimming shortened V by 5 bases and J by 6 bases, and 16 bases separated the two germline ends. In germline, CDR1 is GTSNPN, CDR2 SVGIG (reference sequence). This CDR3 comprises 13 residues. Repertoires were generated with immunoSEQ multiplex PCR, while TCRdb's copy carries only in-frame clones and drops some. The sample consists of a few hundred thousand clones, 70% to 90% of them appearing once. Only a few counts were recorded for this clone. Antigen unknown. The sequence came from a woman between 18 and 29 years old in good health and CMV-seronegative. Sequencing was carried out using PBMCs. V and J are TRBV30 and TRBJ1-2; maybe TRBD1 (6 bases). The CDR3 protein is CAWSQGPWDGYTF. The CDR3 region has the DNA TGTGCCTGGTCACAGGGCCCGTGGGATGGCTACACCTTC.